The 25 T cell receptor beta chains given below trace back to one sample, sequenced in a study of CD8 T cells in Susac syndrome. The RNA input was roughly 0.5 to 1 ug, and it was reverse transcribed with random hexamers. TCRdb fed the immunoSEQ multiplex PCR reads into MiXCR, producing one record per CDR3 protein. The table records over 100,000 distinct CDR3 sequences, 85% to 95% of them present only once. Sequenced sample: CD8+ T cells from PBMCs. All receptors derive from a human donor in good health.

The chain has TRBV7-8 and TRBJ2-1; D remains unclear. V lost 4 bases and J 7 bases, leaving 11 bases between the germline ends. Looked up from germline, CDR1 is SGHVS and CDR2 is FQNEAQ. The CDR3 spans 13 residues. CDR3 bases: TGTGCCAGCAGCTCCGTCGCGCAGAATGAGCAGTTCTTC. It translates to CASSSVAQNEQFF.

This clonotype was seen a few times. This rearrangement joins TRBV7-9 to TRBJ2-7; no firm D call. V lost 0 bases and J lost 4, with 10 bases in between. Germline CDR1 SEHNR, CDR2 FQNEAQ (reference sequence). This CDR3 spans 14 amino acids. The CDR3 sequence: CASSLAASLYEQYF. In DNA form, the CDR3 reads TGTGCCAGCAGCTTAGCGGCGTCTTTGTACGAGCAGTACTTC.

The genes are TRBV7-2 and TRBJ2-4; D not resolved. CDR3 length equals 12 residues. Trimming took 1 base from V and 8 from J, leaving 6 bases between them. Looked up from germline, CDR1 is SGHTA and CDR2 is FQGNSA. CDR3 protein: CASSLGSHIQYF. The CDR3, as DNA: TGTGCCAGCAGCTTAGGTTCCCACATTCAGTACTTC.

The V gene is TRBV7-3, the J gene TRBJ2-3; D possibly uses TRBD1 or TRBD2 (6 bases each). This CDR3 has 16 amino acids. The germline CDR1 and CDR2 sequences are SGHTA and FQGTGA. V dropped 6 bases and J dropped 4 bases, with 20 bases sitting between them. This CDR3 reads CASRPIRAGEADTQYF. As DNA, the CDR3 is TGTGCCAGCAGACCAATTCGGGCAGGGGAGGCAGATACGCAGTATTTT.

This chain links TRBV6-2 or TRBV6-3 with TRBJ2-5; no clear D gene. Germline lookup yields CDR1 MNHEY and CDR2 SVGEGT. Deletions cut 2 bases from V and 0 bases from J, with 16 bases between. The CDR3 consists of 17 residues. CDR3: CASSYNRLISYQETQYF. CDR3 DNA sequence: TGTGCCAGCAGTTACAATCGACTGATTTCGTACCAAGAGACCCAGTACTTC.

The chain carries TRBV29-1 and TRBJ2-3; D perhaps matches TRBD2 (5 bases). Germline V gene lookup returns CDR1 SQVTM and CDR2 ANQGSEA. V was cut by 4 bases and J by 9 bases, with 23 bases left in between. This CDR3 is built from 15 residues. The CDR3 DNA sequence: TGCAGCGTTGCGACGGCCCGTGCCGGCCTAGCCACGCAGTATTTT. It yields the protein CSVATARAGLATQYF.

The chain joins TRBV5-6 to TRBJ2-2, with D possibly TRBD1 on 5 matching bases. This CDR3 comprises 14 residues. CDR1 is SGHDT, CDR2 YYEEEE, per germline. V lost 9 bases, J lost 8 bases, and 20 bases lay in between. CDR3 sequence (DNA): TGTGCCACCCAGCTTGGAAGGACACAGGGGGAGCTGTTTTTT. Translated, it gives CATQLGRTQGELFF.

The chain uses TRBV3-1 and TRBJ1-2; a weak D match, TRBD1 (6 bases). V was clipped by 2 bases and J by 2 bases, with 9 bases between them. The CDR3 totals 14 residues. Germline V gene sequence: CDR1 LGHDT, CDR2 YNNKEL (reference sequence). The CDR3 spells CASSQQGPNYGYTF. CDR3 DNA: TGTGCCAGCAGCCAACAGGGGCCCAACTATGGCTACACCTTC.

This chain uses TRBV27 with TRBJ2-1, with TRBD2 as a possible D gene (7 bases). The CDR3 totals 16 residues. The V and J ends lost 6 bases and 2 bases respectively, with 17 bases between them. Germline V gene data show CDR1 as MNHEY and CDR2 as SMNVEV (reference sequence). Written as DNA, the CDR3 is TGTGCCAGCAGATTGGGAGGGGGATTCACCTACAATGAGCAGTTCTTC. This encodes CASRLGGGFTYNEQFF.

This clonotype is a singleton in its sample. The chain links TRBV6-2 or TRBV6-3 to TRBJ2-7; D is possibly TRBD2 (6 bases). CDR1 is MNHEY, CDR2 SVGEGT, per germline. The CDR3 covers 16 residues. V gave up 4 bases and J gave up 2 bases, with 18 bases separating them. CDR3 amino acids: CASSSTALASTYEQYF. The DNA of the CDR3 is TGTGCCAGCAGTTCCACTGCACTAGCCAGTACCTACGAGCAGTACTTC.

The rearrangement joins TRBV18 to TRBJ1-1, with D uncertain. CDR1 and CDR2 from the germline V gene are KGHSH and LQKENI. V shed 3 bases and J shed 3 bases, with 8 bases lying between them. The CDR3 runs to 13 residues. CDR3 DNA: TGTGCCAGCTCACCGCCGAGGGACACTGAAGCTTTCTTT. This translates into CASSPPRDTEAFF.

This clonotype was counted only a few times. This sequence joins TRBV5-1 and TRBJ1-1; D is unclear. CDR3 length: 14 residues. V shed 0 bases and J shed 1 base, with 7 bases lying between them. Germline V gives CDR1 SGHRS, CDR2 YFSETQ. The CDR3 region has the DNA TGCGCCAGCAGCTTGGAAGTCCGGAACACTGAAGCTTTCTTT. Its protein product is CASSLEVRNTEAFF.

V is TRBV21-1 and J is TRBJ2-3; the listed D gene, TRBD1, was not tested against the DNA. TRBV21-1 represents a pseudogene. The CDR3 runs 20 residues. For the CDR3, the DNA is TGTGCCAGCAGCAAAGAGGGCAGGGGGCACGTTATGGTTTGGGCAGATACGCAGTATTTT. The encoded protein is CASSKEGRGHVMVWADTQYF.

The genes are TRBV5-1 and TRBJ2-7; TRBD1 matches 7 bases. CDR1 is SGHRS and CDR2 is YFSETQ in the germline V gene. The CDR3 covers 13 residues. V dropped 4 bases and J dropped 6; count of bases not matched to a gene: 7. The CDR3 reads CASSRDRDSEQYF. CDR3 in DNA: TGCGCCAGCAGCCGCGACAGGGATAGCGAGCAGTACTTC.

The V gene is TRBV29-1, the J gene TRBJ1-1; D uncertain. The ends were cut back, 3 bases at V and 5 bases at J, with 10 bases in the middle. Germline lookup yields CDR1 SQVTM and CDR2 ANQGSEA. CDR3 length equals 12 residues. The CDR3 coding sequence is TGCAGCGTTGAGCTTCTTACGACTGAAGCTTTCTTT. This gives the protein CSVELLTTEAFF.

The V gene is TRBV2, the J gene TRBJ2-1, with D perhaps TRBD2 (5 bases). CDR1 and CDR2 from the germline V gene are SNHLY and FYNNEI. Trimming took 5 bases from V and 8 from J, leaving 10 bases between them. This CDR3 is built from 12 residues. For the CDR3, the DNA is TGTGCCAGCAGTACCTCGGGGTATGAGCAGTTCTTC. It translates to CASSTSGYEQFF.

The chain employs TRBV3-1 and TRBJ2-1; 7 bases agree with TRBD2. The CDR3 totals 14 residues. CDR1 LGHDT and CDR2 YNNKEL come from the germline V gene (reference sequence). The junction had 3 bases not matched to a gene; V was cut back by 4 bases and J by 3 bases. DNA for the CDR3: TGTGCCAGCAGCCTTTCTAGCGGCTACAATGAGCAGTTCTTC. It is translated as CASSLSSGYNEQFF.

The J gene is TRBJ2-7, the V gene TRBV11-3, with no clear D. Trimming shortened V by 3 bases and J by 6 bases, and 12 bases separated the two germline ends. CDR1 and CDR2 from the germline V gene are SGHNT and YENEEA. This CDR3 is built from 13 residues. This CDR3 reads CASSFDSLGEQYF. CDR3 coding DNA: TGTGCCAGCAGCTTCGACTCTCTCGGCGAGCAGTACTTC.

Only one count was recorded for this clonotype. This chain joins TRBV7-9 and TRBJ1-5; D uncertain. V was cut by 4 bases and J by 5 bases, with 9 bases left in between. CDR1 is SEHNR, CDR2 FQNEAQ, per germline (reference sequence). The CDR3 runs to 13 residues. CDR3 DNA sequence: TGTGCCAGCAGCTCGACCTCGTATCAGCCCCAGCATTTT. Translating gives CASSSTSYQPQHF.

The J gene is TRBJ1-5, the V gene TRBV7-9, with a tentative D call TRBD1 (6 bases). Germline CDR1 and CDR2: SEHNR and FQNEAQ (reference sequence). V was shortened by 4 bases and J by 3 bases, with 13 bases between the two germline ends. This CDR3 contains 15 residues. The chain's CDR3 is CASSSETGPNQPQHF. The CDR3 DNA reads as TGTGCCAGCAGCTCTGAGACAGGCCCCAATCAGCCCCAGCATTTT.

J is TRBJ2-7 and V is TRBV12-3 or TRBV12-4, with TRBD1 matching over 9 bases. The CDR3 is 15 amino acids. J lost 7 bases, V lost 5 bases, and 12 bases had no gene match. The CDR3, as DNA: TGTGCCAGCAGTCCGTTAGGGACAGGGCCTCGGGAGCAGTACTTC. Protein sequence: CASSPLGTGPREQYF.

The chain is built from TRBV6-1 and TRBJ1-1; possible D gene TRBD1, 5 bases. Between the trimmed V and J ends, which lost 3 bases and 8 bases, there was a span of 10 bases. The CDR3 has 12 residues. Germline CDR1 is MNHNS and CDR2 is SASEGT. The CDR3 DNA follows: TGTGCCAGCAGTGAGAGACAGATAGAAGCTTTCTTT. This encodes CASSERQIEAFF.

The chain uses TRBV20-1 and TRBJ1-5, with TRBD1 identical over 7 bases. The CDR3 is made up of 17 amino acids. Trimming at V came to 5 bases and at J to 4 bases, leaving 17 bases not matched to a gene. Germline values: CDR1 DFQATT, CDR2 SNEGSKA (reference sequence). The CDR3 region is CSALSPSGTAANQPQHF. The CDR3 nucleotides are TGCAGTGCTCTCTCCCCAAGCGGGACAGCCGCTAATCAGCCCCAGCATTTT.

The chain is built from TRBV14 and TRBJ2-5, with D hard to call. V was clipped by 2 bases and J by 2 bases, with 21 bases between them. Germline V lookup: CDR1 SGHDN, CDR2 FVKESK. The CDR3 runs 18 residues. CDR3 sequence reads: CASSQPISGFGLQETQYF. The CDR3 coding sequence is TGTGCCAGCAGCCAACCGATTTCCGGATTTGGTTTGCAAGAGACCCAGTACTTC.

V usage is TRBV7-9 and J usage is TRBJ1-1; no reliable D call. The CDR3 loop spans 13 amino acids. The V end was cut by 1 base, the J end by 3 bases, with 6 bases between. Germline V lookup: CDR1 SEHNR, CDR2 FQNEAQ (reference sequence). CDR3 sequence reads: CASSLVSDTEAFF. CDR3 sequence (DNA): TGTGCCAGCAGCTTAGTTAGCGACACTGAAGCTTTCTTT.